These 32 T cell receptor beta chains were sequenced from one sample in a study of T cell responses to AZD1222 COVID-19 vaccine. The assay was immunoSEQ multiplex PCR, and TCRdb's table has in-frame clones only and misses some. This sample yields about 140,000 clones, of which 85% to 95% are seen a single time; around 2.8% belongs to the top ten. This specimen was peripheral blood, taken on day 0 of AZD1222 vaccination. The origin of the receptors is an adult in good health.

V gene TRBV7-9 combines with J gene TRBJ1-6; TRBD1 aligns across 9 bases. V lost 6 bases to trimming and J lost 7 bases; unmatched junction nucleotides: 7. This CDR3 is 15 amino acids long. CDR1 SEHNR and CDR2 FQNEAQ come from the germline V gene (reference sequence). The CDR3 loop reads CASRSDRGKNSPLHF. CDR3 bases: TGTGCCAGCAGGTCTGACAGGGGGAAGAATTCACCCCTCCACTTT.

The genes are TRBV5-1 and TRBJ2-1, with 9 bases identical to TRBD2. V was pared by 8 bases and J by 8 bases, with 8 bases of the junction left unmatched. CDR1 SGHRS and CDR2 YFSETQ come from the germline V gene. This CDR3 has 13 residues. CDR3 DNA: TGCGCCAGTACGGGACTAGCCAAAGATGAGCAGTTCTTC. This gives the protein CASTGLAKDEQFF. The entire variable domain, with the rest obtained from reference TRBV5-1 and TRBJ2-1, is as follows: KAGVTQTPRYLIKTRGQQVTLSCSPISGHRSVSWYQQTPGQGLQFLFEYFSETQRNKGNFPGRFSGRQFSNSRSEMNVSTLELGDSALYLCASTGLAKDEQFFGPGTRLTVL.

This chain connects TRBV21-1 to TRBJ2-3. TRBV21-1 is assigned pseudogene status. The CDR3 runs 12 residues. The CDR3 is CASSKFKDTQYF. CDR3 nucleotides: TGTGCCAGCAGCAAATTTAAGGATACGCAGTATTTT.

This clone was recorded only once. This chain joins TRBV7-9 and TRBJ1-1; unclear D gene. Looked up from germline, CDR1 is SEHNR and CDR2 is FQNEAQ (reference sequence). The CDR3 sequence is 10 residues long. Trimming pared 4 bases from V and 4 bases from J, leaving 1 base between. The DNA of the CDR3 is TGTGCCAGCAGCTCCACTGAAGCTTTCTTT. Residues: CASSSTEAFF.

This clone has only one observation. The chain has TRBV6-1 and TRBJ2-7, with 8 bases that match TRBD1. J gave up 7 bases and V 3 bases, and 11 bases lay outside the gene matches. The CDR3 has 15 amino acids. In germline, CDR1 is MNHNS, CDR2 SASEGT. CDR3 amino acids: CASSDLGQGAREQYF. The CDR3, as DNA: TGTGCCAGCAGTGATCTAGGGCAGGGGGCGAGGGAGCAGTACTTC.

The rearrangement joins TRBV29-1 to TRBJ2-3; 13 positions agree with TRBD2. V trimming: 4 bases; J trimming: 4 bases; junction bases outside the gene matches: 2. Germline values: CDR1 SQVTM, CDR2 ANQGSEA. This CDR3 contains 14 residues. Here the CDR3 reads CSVGGLAGADTQYF. As DNA, the CDR3 is TGCAGCGTTGGTGGACTAGCGGGAGCAGATACGCAGTATTTT.

V usage is TRBV7-8 and J usage is TRBJ2-6; D remains unclear. CDR1 SGHVS and CDR2 FQNEAQ come from the germline V gene. There are 14 residues in the CDR3. V dropped 3 bases and J dropped 0 bases, with 3 bases sitting between them. CDR3 DNA: TGTGCCAGCAGCTTGGACTCTGGGGCCAACGTCCTGACTTTC. Residues: CASSLDSGANVLTF.

This chain uses TRBV6-6 with TRBJ1-5; D is unresolved. V was cut by 7 bases and J by 0 bases, with 10 bases left in between. CDR3 size: 14 residues. The germline V gene has CDR1 MNHNY and CDR2 SVGAGI (reference sequence). CDR3 amino acids: CASKAGNSNQPQHF. Here the CDR3 DNA reads TGTGCCAGCAAGGCGGGCAATAGCAATCAGCCCCAGCATTTT.

This sequence joins TRBV2 and TRBJ1-2; D is perhaps TRBD1 (6 bases). CDR1 is SNHLY, CDR2 FYNNEI, per germline. The CDR3 totals 14 residues. V was cut by 4 bases and J by 8 bases, with 17 bases left in between. In DNA, the CDR3 is TGTGCCAGCAGTGTCCTTGCCAGGGGTGACGGCTACACCTTC. Protein: CASSVLARGDGYTF.

The gene calls are TRBV14 and TRBJ1-3; D is unresolved. This CDR3 contains 15 residues. The germline V gene encodes CDR1 SGHDN and CDR2 FVKESK. V shed 2 bases and J shed 3 bases, with 11 bases lying between them. Written as DNA, the CDR3 is TGTGCCAGCAGCCAACTACGGACCGTTGGAAACACCATATATTTT. It specifies CASSQLRTVGNTIYF.

The chain combines TRBV18 with TRBJ1-2; D is undetermined. V was cut by 3 bases and J by 4 bases, with 9 bases left in between. CDR3 size: 13 residues. Per the germline V gene, CDR1 is KGHSH and CDR2 is LQKENI. CDR3 residues: CASSPEAIYGYTF. CDR3 nucleotides: TGTGCCAGCTCACCGGAGGCTATCTATGGCTACACCTTC.

The chain uses TRBV9 and TRBJ2-7; perhaps TRBD1 as D (5 bases). The V end was cut by 0 bases, the J end by 2 bases, with 12 bases between. The CDR3 length is 15 residues. CDR1 and CDR2 (germline): SGDLS, YYNGEE. CDR3 bases: TGTGCCAGCAGCGTAGGGGCAGGGCTGACCTACGAGCAGTACTTC. This codes for CASSVGAGLTYEQYF.

The V gene is TRBV4-2, the J gene TRBJ2-3, with D tentatively TRBD1 or TRBD2 (5 bases each). The V and J ends lost 1 base and 4 bases respectively, with 12 bases between them. The CDR3 totals 15 residues. Germline V gene data show CDR1 as LGHNA and CDR2 as YNFKEQ. The CDR3 reads CASSQGSGTADTQYF. CDR3 DNA sequence: TGTGCCAGCAGCCAAGGGTCCGGGACCGCAGATACGCAGTATTTT.

The chain uses TRBV6-5 and TRBJ1-2; no definite D call. The germline gives CDR1 MNHEY, CDR2 SVGAGI. V was trimmed by 8 bases and J by 0 bases, leaving 10 bases between them. This CDR3 comprises 13 residues. CDR3 amino acids: CASAGLSNYGYTF. The DNA for the CDR3 is TGTGCCAGCGCCGGCCTGTCTAACTATGGCTACACCTTC.

The genes are TRBV14 and TRBJ1-2, with D unresolved. The V gene lost 1 base and the J gene lost 5 bases, with 14 bases spanning the gap. From germline, CDR1 is SGHDN and CDR2 FVKESK. The CDR3 covers 15 residues. The CDR3 nucleotides read TGTGCCAGCAGCCAAGTCTACCTTGGCCGGTATGGCTACACCTTC. Protein: CASSQVYLGRYGYTF. The variable domain in full, completed from reference TRBV14 and TRBJ1-2, reads EAGVTQFPSHSVIEKGQTVTLRCDPISGHDNLYWYRRVMGKEIKFLLHFVKESKQDESGMPNNRFLAERTGGTYSTLKVQPAELEDSGVYFCASSQVYLGRYGYTFGSGTRLTVV.

A remark on this clone: This sample includes further DNA sequences coding for the same CDR3. This chain uses TRBV6-5 with TRBJ1-1; D remains ambiguous. V was clipped by 2 bases and J by 8 bases, with 6 bases between them. Germline V lookup: CDR1 MNHEY, CDR2 SVGAGI. This CDR3 comprises 11 residues. The CDR3 sequence: CASSYGREAFF. The CDR3 nucleotides read TGTGCCAGCAGTTACGGGAGAGAAGCTTTCTTT.

The chain uses TRBV11-3 and TRBJ1-1, with D perhaps matching TRBD1 (5 bases). V was cut by 1 base and J by 0 bases, with 12 bases left in between. The CDR3 has 16 residues. Germline loops: CDR1 SGHNT, CDR2 YENEEA. The CDR3 bases are TGTGCCAGCAGCTTAGGCTCCGGGACCCTGAACACTGAAGCTTTCTTT. It specifies CASSLGSGTLNTEAFF.

The chain carries TRBV7-3 and TRBJ2-2; the match to TRBD2 covers 10 bases. There are 15 residues in the CDR3. The germline CDR1 and CDR2 sequences are SGHTA and FQGTGA. The V gene end was trimmed by 3 bases and the J gene end by 6 bases; junction bases not matched to a gene: 4. CDR3 sequence (DNA): TGTGCCAGCAGCTTCCAAGCGGGAGGGGCCGGGGAGCTGTTTTTT. Its translation is CASSFQAGGAGELFF.

The chain links TRBV27 to TRBJ2-7; D is ambiguous. Trimming cost V 5 bases and J 2 bases, with 13 bases left between them. Germline CDR1 is MNHEY and CDR2 is SMNVEV (reference sequence). CDR3 size: 14 residues. CDR3 loop: CASSLGPKTYEQYF. The CDR3 nucleotides are TGTGCCAGCAGTCTCGGTCCAAAGACCTACGAGCAGTACTTC.

The chain uses TRBV5-1 and TRBJ1-3, with 8 bases aligning to TRBD1. Germline V gives CDR1 SGHRS, CDR2 YFSETQ. The CDR3 length is 16 residues. V lost 4 bases and J lost 0; bases outside the gene matches: 6. As DNA, the CDR3 is TGCGCCAGCAGCCCTTGGACAGGGATCTCTGGAAACACCATATATTTT. Its translation: CASSPWTGISGNTIYF.

V is TRBV2 and J is TRBJ1-5, with 9 bases identical to TRBD1. Germline trimming cut 6 bases from V and 0 bases from J; bases unmatched to any gene: 9. Germline lookup yields CDR1 SNHLY and CDR2 FYNNEI. This CDR3 region has 17 residues. The CDR3, as DNA: TGTGCCAGCAGCCATCCGGGACAGGGATATAGCAATCAGCCCCAGCATTTT. Amino acid sequence: CASSHPGQGYSNQPQHF.

Only one count was recorded for this clone. The chain joins TRBV30 to TRBJ2-5; 11 bases align to TRBD2. J gave up 5 bases and V 4 bases, and 9 bases lay outside the gene matches. The CDR3 covers 15 residues. Germline lookup yields CDR1 GTSNPN and CDR2 SVGIG (reference sequence). CDR3 region: CAWTGLAGGSETQYF. DNA for the CDR3: TGTGCCTGGACTGGGCTAGCGGGGGGAAGTGAGACCCAGTACTTC.

The chain couples TRBV20-1 to TRBJ2-7, with no clear D. V was cut by 6 bases and J by 2 bases, with 8 bases left in between. The CDR3 spans 11 residues. Per germline, CDR1 DFQATT and CDR2 SNEGSKA (reference sequence). DNA of the CDR3: TGCAGTGCACTTAGGGCCTACGAGCAGTACTTC. It is translated as CSALRAYEQYF.

This clone showed up just once. The chain is built from TRBV7-3 and TRBJ1-6; TRBD1 might be the D (5 bases). Trimming took off 5 bases at V and 7 bases at J, with 18 bases between the two ends. The CDR3 is 16 amino acids. The germline CDR1 and CDR2 sequences are SGHTA and FQGTGA. CDR3 bases: TGTGCCAGCAGCCCCGACCGCCCAGGGCCCAATTCACCCCTCCACTTT. Its protein product is CASSPDRPGPNSPLHF.

This clone is a singleton in its sample. This chain joins TRBV15 and TRBJ2-2; 7 positions match TRBD1. The germline CDR1 and CDR2 sequences are LNHNV and YYDKDF (reference sequence). The CDR3 runs 16 residues. Unmatched junction bases numbered 5, after V lost 1 base and J lost 3 bases. Here the CDR3 reads CATSRGQGRDTGELFF. Written as DNA, the CDR3 is TGTGCCACCAGCAGAGGACAGGGTCGGGACACCGGGGAGCTGTTTTTT. Full variable domain (rest looked up from reference TRBV15 and TRBJ2-2): DAMVIQNPRYQVTQFGKPVTLSCSQTLNHNVMYWYQQKSSQAPKLLFHYYDKDFNNEADTPDNFQSRRPNTSFCFLDIRSPGLGDTAMYLCATSRGQGRDTGELFFGEGSRLTVL.

V gene TRBV30 combines with J gene TRBJ1-2, with D possibly matching TRBD1 (5 bases). V was pared by 0 bases and J by 6 bases, with 11 bases between. The CDR3 totals 13 residues. CDR1 GTSNPN and CDR2 SVGIG come from the germline V gene (reference sequence). The CDR3 DNA sequence: TGTGCCTGGAGTGTACAGTGGGGGGATGGCTACACCTTC. Protein product: CAWSVQWGDGYTF.

V and J are TRBV11-3 and TRBJ2-3; D uncertain. This CDR3 is 12 amino acids long. V gave up 1 base and J gave up 4 bases, with 3 bases separating them. From germline, CDR1 is SGHNT and CDR2 YENEEA. Written as DNA, the CDR3 is TGTGCCAGCAGCTTAGTGCCAGATACGCAGTATTTT. Translating it yields CASSLVPDTQYF.

This chain connects TRBV19 to TRBJ1-2; D may be TRBD1 (5 bases). Germline V CDR1 and CDR2: LNHDA, SQIVND (reference sequence). The CDR3 runs to 16 residues. The V gene lost 3 bases and the J gene lost 2 bases, with 16 bases spanning the gap. Here the CDR3 DNA reads TGTGCCAGTAGTATCCTCCGGGACCCCAGAAACTATGGCTACACCTTC. This sequence encodes CASSILRDPRNYGYTF. The whole variable domain, remainder taken from reference TRBV19 and TRBJ1-2, is DGGITQSPKYLFRKEGQNVTLSCEQNLNHDAMYWYRQDPGQGLRLIYYSQIVNDFQKGDIAEGYSVSREKKESFPLTVTSAQKNPTAFYLCASSILRDPRNYGYTFGSGTRLTVV.

The chain has TRBV15 and TRBJ1-4; D is unclear. This CDR3 region has 14 residues. Deletions cut 5 bases from V and 2 bases from J, with 9 bases between. The germline gives CDR1 LNHNV, CDR2 YYDKDF (reference sequence). Here the CDR3 DNA reads TGTGCCACCAGCCGGGTTTCCACTAATGAAAAACTGTTTTTT. As protein: CATSRVSTNEKLFF.

The chain employs TRBV2 and TRBJ1-5; a weak D match, TRBD1 (6 bases). CDR1 is SNHLY, CDR2 FYNNEI, per germline. V was pared by 6 bases and J by 9 bases, with 18 bases between. CDR3 size: 14 residues. The CDR3 region is CASSDGRGYGPQHF. The DNA of the CDR3 is TGTGCCAGCAGCGACGGGAGGGGGTATGGGCCCCAGCATTTT.

This chain links TRBV2 with TRBJ1-6; no reliable D call. This CDR3 comprises 14 residues. V lost 10 bases and J 2 bases, leaving 12 bases between the germline ends. CDR1 is SNHLY and CDR2 is FYNNEI in the germline V gene. CDR3 sequence (DNA): TGTGCCACCACACCGGGCCCCTATAATTCACCCCTCCACTTT. Residues: CATTPGPYNSPLHF.

The chain is built from TRBV6-5 and TRBJ1-2; D remains ambiguous. The CDR3 runs 13 residues. Germline V gives CDR1 MNHEY, CDR2 SVGAGI. The germline V and J ends were trimmed by 0 bases and 4 bases, with 6 bases remaining between them. CDR3 nucleotides: TGTGCCAGCAGTTACTCGAGGGTCTATGGCTACACCTTC. Its translation: CASSYSRVYGYTF.